This T cell receptor beta chain emerged from a study of blood T cell repertoires in COVID-19. This clone was observed a single time. Losses at the gene ends were 5 bases for V and 2 bases for J; bases not matched to a gene: 9. Looked up from germline, CDR1 is SGHAT and CDR2 is FQNNGV. The CDR3 extends over 17 amino acids. Participant ages covered about 18 to 89 years across 24 US areas. Under the authors' procedure: Reference gene primer amplification in the assay estimated nucleated cell counts. Assay: immunoSEQ multiplex PCR; the TCRdb copy retains only in-frame clones and omits some. The V and J calls and the clone size are those of that table, but D and trimming were determined from the DNA. This table has about 280,000 clones, 75% to 90% appearing once.

The receptor was derived from a woman aged 25 to 45 with acute COVID-19. The sequencing input was PBMCs or T cells enriched from blood (not recorded which). This rearrangement joins TRBV11-2 to TRBJ2-7; TRBD2 agrees at 13 bases. This CDR3 is CASSPERGTSGTYEQYF. In DNA, the CDR3 is TGTGCCAGCAGCCCAGAACGGGGGACTAGCGGGACCTACGAGCAGTACTTC.